This T cell receptor beta chain was observed in a study of OX40 agonist ivuxolimab in advanced cancers. Findings and limits, study-wide: Expanded peripheral T cell antigen specificity was not determined.

In the case of this clone: The antigen remains undetermined.

The repertoire was sequenced with immunoSEQ multiplex PCR; TCRdb's copy has only in-frame clones and lacks some. This repertoire shows over 70,000 clones, more than 85% found once; its top ten account for 13% to 15%. The TCR sequence derives from an adult with an advanced solid tumor such as melanoma, head and neck, liver or kidney cancer. Sample: CD4+ or CD8+ T cells sorted from blood, taken in a trial of the OX40 agonist ivuxolimab.

CDR3 in amino acids: CAGGEGAHQPQHF. For the CDR3, the DNA is TGTGCCGGTGGGGAGGGGGCCCATCAGCCCCAGCATTTT. The chain joins TRBV19 to TRBJ1-5; 7 nucleotides match TRBD1. This CDR3 has 13 amino acids. Germline lookup yields CDR1 LNHDA and CDR2 SQIVND (reference sequence). Trimming removed 11 bases from V and 5 bases from J; junction bases left unmatched: 9.